A single sample is the source of the 5 T cell receptor beta chains below, sequenced in a study of a mutant IDH1 vaccine in newly diagnosed glioma. No antigen has been assigned to these receptors. Sequenced by immunoSEQ multiplex PCR; TCRdb stores in-frame clones only, minus some. The table has about 32,000 clones, around three quarters seen once. Time point denoted: week 35, safety follow-up. A single vaccine dose contained 300 ug of mutant IDH1 20-mer peptide, and topical imiquimod was used with it. This specimen was PBMCs, taken from a glioma patient whose treatment included an IDH1 peptide vaccine. These TCRs come from a man aged 35 to 55 with glioma. Some clones in this sample may be carry-over from other donors' samples.

The rearrangement joins TRBV6-5 to TRBJ1-2; no clear D. Trimming stripped 5 bases from V and 4 bases from J, with 11 bases between. The germline gives CDR1 MNHEY, CDR2 SVGAGI. This CDR3 comprises 13 residues. The CDR3 is CASSPSGSYGYTF. The CDR3 DNA reads TGTGCCAGCAGTCCTTCCGGGAGCTATGGCTACACCTTC.

V is TRBV28 and J is TRBJ1-1; possible D gene TRBD1, 6 bases. V lost 7 bases, J lost 4 bases, and 13 bases lay in between. The CDR3 is made up of 13 amino acids. Germline V gene lookup returns CDR1 MDHEN and CDR2 SYDVKM. This chain's CDR3 is CASTEGGATEAFF. The CDR3 DNA sequence: TGTGCCAGCACCGAGGGGGGGGCCACTGAAGCTTTCTTT.

This clone was counted once. V gene TRBV15 combines with J gene TRBJ2-7; D unresolved. The V end was cut by 0 bases, the J end by 0 bases, with 6 bases between. The CDR3 runs 14 residues. The germline gives CDR1 LNHNV, CDR2 YYDKDF (reference sequence). The CDR3 loop is CATSRDRSSYEQYF. The DNA of the CDR3 is TGTGCCACCAGCAGAGATCGCAGCTCCTACGAGCAGTACTTC.

This chain connects TRBV10-2 to TRBJ2-3; D unclear. Trimming took 3 bases from V and 0 from J, leaving 16 bases between them. Germline-derived CDR1 and CDR2 are WSHSY and SAAADI. This CDR3 is built from 17 residues. CDR3 sequence: CASSEPALVGSTDTQYF. The CDR3 nucleotides read TGCGCCAGCAGTGAACCCGCTCTTGTGGGCAGCACAGATACGCAGTATTTT.

The chain recombines TRBV6-5 with TRBJ1-2, with a weak D call TRBD1 (5 bases). The CDR3 runs to 15 residues. The germline CDR1 and CDR2 sequences are MNHEY and SVGAGI. Trimming cost V 5 bases and J 4 bases, with 17 bases left between them. This CDR3 is CASSGQAVGGYGYTF. In nucleotides, the CDR3 is TGTGCCAGCAGTGGACAAGCAGTCGGCGGCTATGGCTACACCTTC.